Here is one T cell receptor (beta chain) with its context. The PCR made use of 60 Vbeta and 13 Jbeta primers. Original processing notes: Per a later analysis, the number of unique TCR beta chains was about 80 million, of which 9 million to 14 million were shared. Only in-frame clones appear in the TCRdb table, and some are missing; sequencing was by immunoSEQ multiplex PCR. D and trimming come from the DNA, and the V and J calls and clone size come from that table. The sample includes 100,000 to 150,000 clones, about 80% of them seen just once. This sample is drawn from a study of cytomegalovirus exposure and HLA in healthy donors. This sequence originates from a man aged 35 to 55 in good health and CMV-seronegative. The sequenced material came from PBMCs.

CDR3 region: CASSLNRVYGYTF. In DNA form, the CDR3 reads TGTGCCAGCAGTCTAAACAGGGTCTATGGCTACACCTTC. J is TRBJ1-2 and V is TRBV6-5; D is possibly TRBD1 (6 bases). The CDR3 covers 13 residues. Trimming removed 5 bases from V and 4 bases from J, with 11 bases in between. Germline lookup yields CDR1 MNHEY and CDR2 SVGAGI.